This entry lists 30 T cell receptor beta chains sequenced from one sample in a study of cytomegalovirus exposure and HLA in healthy donors. Researchers ran the PCR with 60 Vbeta and 13 Jbeta primers. The assay was immunoSEQ multiplex PCR, and TCRdb's table has in-frame clones only and misses some. This listing includes 150,000 to 200,000 clones. The sample comprised PBMCs. The source is a man aged 25 to 40 in good health and CMV-seronegative.

The J gene is TRBJ2-7, the V gene TRBV1; the table assigns TRBD2, which was not confirmed against the DNA. TRBV1 represents a pseudogene. CDR3 size: 13 residues. The CDR3 bases are TGCACCAGCATTGGGGAGGGTACCTACGAGCAGTACTTC. It encodes CTSIGEGTYEQYF.

The V gene is TRBV2, the J gene TRBJ2-3; 10 bases match TRBD2. CDR1 SNHLY and CDR2 FYNNEI come from the germline V gene. The CDR3 runs 15 residues. Losses at the gene ends were 2 bases for V and 6 bases for J; bases not matched to a gene: 5. For the CDR3, the DNA is TGTGCCAGCAGTGAACTAGCGGGAGCATGGGATACGCAGTATTTT. Translated, it gives CASSELAGAWDTQYF.

The V call is TRBV11-3, the J call TRBJ1-1, with D possibly being TRBD1 (6 bases). Trimming stripped 7 bases from V and 7 bases from J, with 13 bases between. Germline assignment: CDR1 SGHNT and CDR2 YENEEA. There are 12 residues in the CDR3. This CDR3 is CASTDLDSEAFF. The CDR3 DNA sequence: TGTGCCAGCACCGACCTGGACAGTGAAGCTTTCTTT.

The chain couples TRBV7-6 to TRBJ2-5, with 12 bases lining up with TRBD2. The J call is uncertain, as TRBJ2-7 better fits the DNA end. The CDR3 consists of 15 residues. Germline V lookup: CDR1 SGHVS, CDR2 FNYEAQ. CDR3 nucleotide sequence: TGTGCCAGCAGCTTAACCGGGACTAGCGGGTCCGAGCAGTACTTC. This codes for CASSLTGTSGSEQYF.

The chain employs TRBV5-1 and TRBJ2-3, with TRBD2 matching 9 bases. The CDR3 is made up of 15 amino acids. Trimming at V came to 4 bases and at J to 6 bases, leaving 9 bases not matched to a gene. Looked up from germline, CDR1 is SGHRS and CDR2 is YFSETQ. DNA for the CDR3: TGCGCCAGCAGCCGTCTAGCGGGGCTCGTGGATACGCAGTATTTT. Translated, it gives CASSRLAGLVDTQYF.

The rearrangement joins TRBV11-2 to TRBJ2-7; 9 nucleotides agree with TRBD2. The germline V gene encodes CDR1 SGHAT and CDR2 FQNNGV. V gave up 0 bases and J gave up 3 bases; unmatched junction bases: 0. The CDR3 covers 14 residues. The CDR3 loop reads CASSLEAGGYEQYF. In DNA form, the CDR3 reads TGTGCCAGCAGCTTAGAAGCGGGAGGCTACGAGCAGTACTTC.

The V gene is TRBV19, the J gene TRBJ1-4, with TRBD1 identical over 7 bases. This CDR3 has 16 amino acids. The germline V gene encodes CDR1 LNHDA and CDR2 SQIVND (reference sequence). With 7 bases clipped from V and 4 bases from J, the junction kept 12 bases outside the gene matches. As DNA, the CDR3 is TGTGCCAGTACTGACCGGACAGGACCTTATAATGAAAAACTGTTTTTT. This translates into CASTDRTGPYNEKLFF.

This chain uses TRBV19 with TRBJ1-1; 7 bases fit TRBD1. CDR3 length: 14 residues. The germline gives CDR1 LNHDA, CDR2 SQIVND (reference sequence). Trimming took 5 bases from V and 1 from J; bases not matched to a gene: 4. In nucleotides, the CDR3 is TGTGCCAGTAGTCCAGACAGGGAGAACACTGAAGCTTTCTTT. It yields the protein CASSPDRENTEAFF.

The chain recombines TRBV9 with TRBJ2-3; D perhaps matches TRBD1 (5 bases). This CDR3 is 15 amino acids long. V was trimmed by 2 bases and J by 6 bases, leaving 16 bases between them. Germline V CDR1 and CDR2: SGDLS, YYNGEE. The chain's CDR3 is CASSVSGRVVDTQYF. The CDR3 coding sequence is TGTGCCAGCAGCGTGTCAGGCAGGGTTGTGGATACGCAGTATTTT.

This sequence joins TRBV11-2 and TRBJ1-4; TRBD1 might be the D (6 bases). Germline V gene lookup returns CDR1 SGHAT and CDR2 FQNNGV. V was cut by 3 bases and J by 2 bases, with 10 bases left in between. The CDR3 loop spans 15 amino acids. Here the CDR3 DNA reads TGTGCCAGCAGCTTTAACAGGGCGACTAATGAAAAACTGTTTTTT. Translation gives CASSFNRATNEKLFF.

The chain links TRBV5-1 to TRBJ1-4; maybe TRBD1 (5 bases). Deletions cut 5 bases from V and 0 bases from J, with 23 bases between. The CDR3 loop spans 19 amino acids. The germline V gene has CDR1 SGHRS and CDR2 YFSETQ. CDR3 region: CASSFDPTEYNPTNEKLFF. The CDR3 nucleotides are TGCGCCAGCAGTTTTGACCCGACAGAATACAATCCAACTAATGAAAAACTGTTTTTT.

CDR3: CASSLSGGGWETQYF. CDR3 nucleotide sequence: TGTGCCAGCAGTTTATCGGGGGGAGGTTGGGAGACCCAGTACTTC. V usage is TRBV28 and J usage is TRBJ2-5; TRBD2 matches at 7 bases. The germline CDR1 and CDR2 sequences are MDHEN and SYDVKM. The CDR3 loop spans 15 amino acids. With V trimmed by 1 base and J by 5 bases, 7 bases remained unmatched.

V usage is TRBV10-3 and J usage is TRBJ2-7; 9 bases match TRBD1. Germline V gene data show CDR1 as ENHRY and CDR2 as SYGVKD. J was trimmed by 3 bases and V by 0 bases; bases with no gene match: 12. This CDR3 is built from 18 residues. In DNA form, the CDR3 reads TGTGCCATCAGTGAGTCGCCGGACAGGGGCCTGTCCCACTACGAGCAGTACTTC. Its translation: CAISESPDRGLSHYEQYF.

The chain combines TRBV19 with TRBJ2-7, with 7 bases that match TRBD1. This CDR3 has 14 amino acids. Germline V gene sequence: CDR1 LNHDA, CDR2 SQIVND (reference sequence). Trimming took 4 bases from V and 3 from J; bases not matched to a gene: 6. The CDR3 protein is CASSTGTAHYEQYF. The CDR3 DNA is TGTGCCAGTAGTACCGGGACAGCCCACTACGAGCAGTACTTC.

V usage is TRBV4-3 and J usage is TRBJ1-2, with TRBD1 matching 7 bases. CDR3 length: 13 residues. J was trimmed by 6 bases and V by 4 bases; bases with no gene match: 5. Germline-derived CDR1 and CDR2 are LGHNA and YSLEER. This CDR3 is CASSPGQADGYTF. DNA of the CDR3: TGCGCCAGCAGCCCAGGACAGGCAGATGGCTACACCTTC.

This chain joins TRBV25-1 and TRBJ2-2; 10 nucleotides match TRBD2. The CDR3 totals 15 residues. The junction had 2 bases not matched to a gene; V was cut back by 1 base and J by 6 bases. Germline V gene sequence: CDR1 MGHDK, CDR2 SYGVNS. This CDR3 is CASSESSGRSGELFF. The CDR3 nucleotides read TGTGCCAGCAGTGAATCTAGCGGGAGATCCGGGGAGCTGTTTTTT.

The chain combines TRBV7-9 with TRBJ2-3, with TRBD2 matching over 12 bases. The germline V gene encodes CDR1 SEHNR and CDR2 FQNEAQ (reference sequence). V was clipped by 5 bases and J by 1 base; unmatched bases: 4. This CDR3 has 16 amino acids. The CDR3 DNA follows: TGTGCCAGCAGCCAACGGACTAGCGGGGGCACAGATACGCAGTATTTT. Protein product: CASSQRTSGGTDTQYF.

The CDR3 loop reads CASTQWGISNQPQHF. CDR3 nucleotide sequence: TGTGCCAGCACTCAATGGGGCATTAGCAATCAGCCCCAGCATTTT. The rearrangement links TRBV6-6 to TRBJ1-5; D perhaps matches TRBD1 (5 bases). V was shortened by 7 bases and J by 0 bases, with 13 bases between the two germline ends. The CDR3 totals 15 residues. CDR1 is MNHNY, CDR2 SVGAGI, per germline (reference sequence).

The V call is TRBV10-3, the J call TRBJ1-5; no definite D call. The CDR3 covers 16 residues. With 0 bases removed from V and 0 bases from J, the gap between germline ends came to 9 bases. The germline CDR1 and CDR2 sequences are ENHRY and SYGVKD. In DNA form, the CDR3 reads TGTGCCATCAGTGAGTCGTGGCCGAATAGCAATCAGCCCCAGCATTTT. Protein product: CAISESWPNSNQPQHF.

This rearrangement joins TRBV6-6 to TRBJ1-2; possible D gene TRBD1, 6 bases. This CDR3 has 14 amino acids. With 5 bases removed from V and 1 base from J, the gap between germline ends came to 11 bases. The germline CDR1 and CDR2 sequences are MNHNY and SVGAGI (reference sequence). CDR3 sequence: CASSGTGNNYGYTF. CDR3 bases: TGTGCCAGCAGTGGTACAGGGAATAACTATGGCTACACCTTC.

V is TRBV5-4 and J is TRBJ1-3; TRBD1 matches at 8 bases. This CDR3 region has 16 residues. Looked up from germline, CDR1 is SGHNT and CDR2 is YYREEE (reference sequence). V was pared by 4 bases and J by 3 bases, with 9 bases of the junction left unmatched. CDR3 sequence: CASSQDPGQGGNTIYF. The CDR3 coding sequence is TGTGCCAGCAGCCAAGATCCCGGACAGGGTGGAAACACCATATATTTT.

The rearrangement joins TRBV7-2 to TRBJ2-1, with D unresolved. Germline V CDR1 and CDR2: SGHTA, FQGNSA. V was shortened by 1 base and J by 6 bases, with 10 bases between the two germline ends. CDR3 length equals 14 residues. In nucleotides, the CDR3 is TGTGCCAGCAGCTTAGATTCAAATTCCAATGAGCAGTTCTTC. Translated: CASSLDSNSNEQFF.

The rearrangement links TRBV4-3 to TRBJ2-5; 10 bases match TRBD2. The CDR3 totals 14 residues. Trimming at V came to 0 bases and at J to 11 bases, leaving 6 bases not matched to a gene. Germline V lookup: CDR1 LGHNA, CDR2 YSLEER. The CDR3 loop is CASSQEASGGFQYF. In DNA, the CDR3 is TGCGCCAGCAGCCAAGAAGCTAGCGGGGGCTTTCAGTACTTC.

Regarding this clone: Distinct nucleotide sequences in the sample also encode this CDR3. The CDR3 sequence: CASSERGLSNQPQHF. The DNA of the CDR3 is TGTGCCAGCAGTGAGAGGGGGTTGAGCAATCAGCCCCAGCATTTT. The chain couples TRBV6-1 to TRBJ1-5; D is possibly TRBD1 (6 bases). The CDR3 consists of 15 residues. Per the germline V gene, CDR1 is MNHNS and CDR2 is SASEGT. Trimming shortened V by 3 bases and J by 1 base, and 10 bases separated the two germline ends.

The V call is TRBV11-2, the J call TRBJ2-3; 11 nucleotides match TRBD2. The CDR3 is 15 residues long. Germline loops: CDR1 SGHAT, CDR2 FQNNGV. V was clipped by 5 bases and J by 5 bases; unmatched bases: 6. The CDR3 DNA reads as TGTGCCAGCAGCCTCTCCGGGACTAGCGGAGATACGCAGTATTTT. Amino acids: CASSLSGTSGDTQYF.

The rearrangement joins TRBV27 to TRBJ2-3; a possible D gene is TRBD1 (6 bases). The V gene lost 3 bases and the J gene lost 4 bases, with 14 bases spanning the gap. The CDR3 contains 15 residues. Germline lookup yields CDR1 MNHEY and CDR2 SMNVEV (reference sequence). The CDR3, as DNA: TGTGCCAGCAGTTTTTTCCAGGGGATCGCAGATACGCAGTATTTT. Residues: CASSFFQGIADTQYF.

The chain combines TRBV10-1 with TRBJ1-1, with TRBD1 matching over 7 bases. Germline CDR1 reads WNHNN; CDR2 reads SYGVQD (reference sequence). V was clipped by 5 bases and J by 8 bases; unmatched bases: 8. The CDR3 loop spans 13 amino acids. CDR3 region: CASSRGDREEAFF. The CDR3 region has the DNA TGCGCCAGCAGTAGGGGAGACAGGGAAGAAGCTTTCTTT.

This chain uses TRBV5-8 with TRBJ2-5, with 7 bases that match TRBD1. Trimming cost V 6 bases and J 1 base; bases outside gene matches: 9. The CDR3 totals 15 residues. Germline-derived CDR1 and CDR2 are SGHTS and YDEGEE. The CDR3 loop is CASTPEQGFQETQYF. The CDR3 nucleotides are TGTGCCAGCACCCCTGAACAGGGGTTCCAAGAGACCCAGTACTTC.

The CDR3 DNA reads as TGCAGCGTTGGAGGACTACCCGGGGGAGAGACCCAGTACTTC. Protein: CSVGGLPGGETQYF. This rearrangement joins TRBV29-1 to TRBJ2-5; possible D gene TRBD2, 6 bases. V shed 4 bases and J shed 4 bases, with 16 bases lying between them. Germline CDR1 SQVTM, CDR2 ANQGSEA. The CDR3 covers 14 residues. Full variable domain (remainder filled in from reference TRBV29-1 and TRBJ2-5): SAVISQKPSRDICQRGTSLTIQCQVDSQVTMMFWYRQQPGQSLTLIATANQGSEATYESGFVIDKFPISRPNLTFSTLTVSNMSPEDSSIYLCSVGGLPGGETQYFGPGTRLLVL.

V and J are TRBV30 and TRBJ1-4; TRBD1 is a possible D gene (5 bases). The CDR3 is 15 amino acids. Germline V gene data show CDR1 as GTSNPN and CDR2 as SVGIG (reference sequence). V lost 0 bases and J lost 6, with 14 bases in between. DNA of the CDR3: TGTGCCTGGAGTGTACTCGGGGGAGGGTATGAAAAACTGTTTTTT. It codes for CAWSVLGGGYEKLFF.